Below, one TCR beta chain is given with its context. Its target is unknown. In the CD4+ fraction, cells were divided into CD45RA+ naive and CD45RA-negative memory subsets. Using immunoSEQ multiplex PCR, the repertoire was profiled, and TCRdb retains in-frame clones only, with some absent. The sample shows about a million clones, under 80% of them seen only once. The entry originates in a study of shared clonotypes between healthy human individuals. Losses at the gene ends were 10 bases for V and 1 base for J; bases not matched to a gene: 8. Per the germline V gene, CDR1 is ENHRY and CDR2 is SYGVKD. The length of the CDR3 is 16 residues. The study, taken as a whole, reports: Among several donors, approximately 5% of naive CD4 clonotypes were found in common. Naive subsets generally had larger estimated richness than memory subsets.

The chain has TRBV10-3 and TRBJ2-3; 13 nucleotides line up with TRBD2. The TCR was taken from a young man in good health. Source material: memory CD4+ T cells sorted from blood. The subset denotes: CD45RA-negative fraction. This CDR3 reads CATTSGGAVGTDTQYF. CDR3 sequence (DNA): TGTGCCACTACTAGCGGGGGGGCCGTTGGCACAGATACGCAGTATTTT.